This T cell receptor (beta chain) was identified during a study of CD8 T cells in Susac syndrome. The study's findings and limits: The study acknowledged a relatively small number of individuals in its TCR sequencing and HLA analysis.

The authors reverse transcribed roughly 0.5 to 1 ug RNA with random hexamers. The TCR beta CDR3 was amplified by immunoSEQ multiplex PCR across 54 Vbeta, 13 Jbeta. TCRdb called the immunoSEQ multiplex PCR reads again in MiXCR, with one record for every CDR3 protein. The sample includes 250,000 to 350,000 distinct CDR3 sequences, 85% of them seen just once. From blood CD8+ and CD4+ T cells, TCR beta sequences were generated. TEMRA cells were enriched by FACS, and CD4+ and CD8+ T cells were negatively isolated. A word on this clonotype: As yet, its antigen is unknown.

The CDR3 contains 13 residues. V was cut by 5 bases and J by 6 bases, with 12 bases left in between. From germline, CDR1 is SGHVS and CDR2 FQNEAQ. The genes are TRBV7-8 and TRBJ2-3, with D unclear. Sequencing was carried out using CD8+ T cells from PBMCs. This TCR was sampled from a human donor with multiple sclerosis. CDR3: CASSRSVGDTQYF. The CDR3 DNA follows: TGTGCCAGCAGCAGATCTGTCGGGGATACGCAGTATTTT.